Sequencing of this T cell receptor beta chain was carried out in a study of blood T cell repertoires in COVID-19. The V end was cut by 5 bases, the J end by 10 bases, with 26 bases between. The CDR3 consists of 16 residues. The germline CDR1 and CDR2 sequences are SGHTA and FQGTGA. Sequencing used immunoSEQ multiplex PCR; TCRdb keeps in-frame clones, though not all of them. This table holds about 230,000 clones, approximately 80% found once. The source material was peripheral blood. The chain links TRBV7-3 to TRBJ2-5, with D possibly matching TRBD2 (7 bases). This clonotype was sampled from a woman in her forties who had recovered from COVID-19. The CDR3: CASSPVPGGGLLFQYF. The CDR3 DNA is TGTGCCAGCAGCCCCGTACCGGGCGGGGGCCTCCTCTTCCAGTACTTC. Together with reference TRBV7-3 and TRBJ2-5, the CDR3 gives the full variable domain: GAGVSQTPSNKVTEKGKYVELRCDPISGHTALYWYRQSLGQGPEFLIYFQGTGAADDSGLPNDRFFAVRPEGSVSTLKIQRTERGDSAVYLCASSPVPGGGLLFQYFGPGTRLLVL.